The 21 T cell receptor beta chains reported below all come from one sample, sequenced in a study of blood T cell repertoires in COVID-19 (dated by TCRdb to the early 2020s). The library relied on the immunoSEQ multiplex PCR assay. TCRdb's version of the immuneACCESS table is confined to in-frame rearrangements and falls short of the full clone set. An unresolved V gene accounts for under half of the shortfall where checked; the remainder is of unknown origin. For this sample the table gives about 25,000 clones, of which 75% to 90% were detected only once. Of the sample, roughly 57% falls within the top ten clones. Sample: peripheral blood. Receptors originate from an elderly woman with acute or convalescent COVID-19.

The rearrangement uses TRBV6-5 and TRBJ1-1; D uncertain. Germline V gene data show CDR1 as MNHEY and CDR2 as SVGAGI. The V and J ends lost 7 bases and 2 bases respectively, with 8 bases between them. This CDR3 contains 12 residues. The CDR3 loop reads CASKRGNTEAFF. CDR3 DNA: TGTGCCAGCAAGCGGGGAAACACTGAAGCTTTCTTT.

The chain has TRBV7-6 and TRBJ2-1; 8 bases fit TRBD1. Losses at the gene ends were 4 bases for V and 8 bases for J; bases not matched to a gene: 7. Germline loops: CDR1 SGHVS, CDR2 FNYEAQ. CDR3 size: 14 residues. CDR3 sequence: CASSSRTGSDEQFF. The CDR3 DNA is TGTGCCAGCAGCTCACGGACAGGGAGCGATGAGCAGTTCTTC.

This chain links TRBV9 with TRBJ2-1; 8 bases agree with TRBD2. Germline V lookup: CDR1 SGDLS, CDR2 YYNGEE. V lost 0 bases and J lost 6; bases outside the gene matches: 5. The length of the CDR3 is 15 residues. CDR3 amino acids: CASSVGGLASNEQFF. CDR3 in DNA: TGTGCCAGCAGCGTAGGAGGACTAGCTTCCAATGAGCAGTTCTTC. Complete variable domain (other parts from reference TRBV9 and TRBJ2-1): DSGVTQTPKHLITATGQRVTLRCSPRSGDLSVYWYQQSLDQGLQFLIQYYNGEERAKGNILERFSAQQFPDLHSELNLSSLELGDSALYFCASSVGGLASNEQFFGPGTRLTVL.

This clone was counted between two and nine times. This chain links TRBV19 with TRBJ1-5, with 7 bases fitting TRBD1. The trim removed 6 bases at V and 7 bases at J, leaving 12 bases unmatched. The length of the CDR3 is 15 residues. The germline V gene has CDR1 LNHDA and CDR2 SQIVND (reference sequence). CDR3 coding DNA: TGTGCCAGTAGCGTTCCGACAGGGAGACAGCAGCCCCAGCATTTT. Translation gives CASSVPTGRQQPQHF. Full variable domain (missing parts from reference TRBV19 and TRBJ1-5): DGGITQSPKYLFRKEGQNVTLSCEQNLNHDAMYWYRQDPGQGLRLIYYSQIVNDFQKGDIAEGYSVSREKKESFPLTVTSAQKNPTAFYLCASSVPTGRQQPQHFGDGTRLSIL.

The genes are TRBV27 and TRBJ1-2, with D perhaps matching TRBD1 (6 bases). V gave up 4 bases and J gave up 4 bases, with 10 bases separating them. CDR1 and CDR2 from the germline V gene are MNHEY and SMNVEV (reference sequence). CDR3 size: 13 residues. CDR3 nucleotides: TGTGCCAGCAGTTCAGGGGTGGGCTATGGCTACACCTTC. Protein sequence: CASSSGVGYGYTF.

The CDR3 nucleotides are TGTGCCTGGACGAGCGGGAGAGTAGTTGGGGAGCTGTTTTTT. Translation gives CAWTSGRVVGELFF. The chain employs TRBV30 and TRBJ2-2; 8 bases fit TRBD2. Germline V gives CDR1 GTSNPN, CDR2 SVGIG (reference sequence). The trim removed 4 bases at V and 8 bases at J, leaving 9 bases unmatched. This CDR3 contains 14 residues.

The rearrangement joins TRBV23-1 to TRBJ1-6; 7 nucleotides match TRBD1. TRBV23-1 is classed as an ORF, of uncertain function. The V and J ends lost 0 bases and 0 bases, in that order; junction bases with no gene match: 5. The CDR3 has 18 amino acids. The CDR3: CASSQSNRGSSYNSPLHF. CDR3 DNA: TGCGCCAGCAGTCAATCAAACAGGGGAAGCTCCTATAATTCACCCCTCCACTTT.

This chain joins TRBV3-1 (or the pseudogene TRBV3-2) and TRBJ1-1; D gene ambiguous. V lost 4 bases, J lost 7 bases, and 13 bases lay in between. The CDR3 is 13 residues long. CDR1 is LGHDT, CDR2 YNNKEL, per germline (reference sequence). The CDR3 region has the DNA TGTGCCAGCAGCCCCCATCGTCTCGGTGAAGCTTTCTTT. Translating it yields CASSPHRLGEAFF.

The rearrangement joins TRBV6-5 to TRBJ1-6, with D maybe TRBD1 (5 bases). CDR3 length: 13 residues. Trimming removed 7 bases at V and 10 bases at J, with 14 bases between. Germline V gene lookup returns CDR1 MNHEY and CDR2 SVGAGI. This CDR3 is CASTVGEGSPLHF. The CDR3 nucleotides are TGTGCCAGCACCGTAGGGGAAGGATCACCCCTCCACTTT.

The chain joins TRBV20-1 to TRBJ1-2, with D perhaps matching TRBD1 (6 bases). CDR3 length: 11 amino acids. Germline V CDR1 and CDR2: DFQATT, SNEGSKA (reference sequence). Trimming took 5 bases from V and 6 from J, leaving 10 bases between them. The CDR3 nucleotides are TGCAGTGCTCCCAAGGGGGATGGCTACACCTTC. Translated, it gives CSAPKGDGYTF.

The V gene is TRBV18, the J gene TRBJ2-4, with a possible D match to TRBD2 (6 bases). This CDR3 has 16 residues. Germline CDR1 and CDR2: KGHSH and LQKENI. With 3 bases removed from V and 0 bases from J, the gap between germline ends came to 12 bases. CDR3 DNA: TGTGCCAGCTCACCCGGACTACTTTTAGCCAAAAACATTCAGTACTTC. It yields the protein CASSPGLLLAKNIQYF.

The chain's CDR3 is CASSIGTGGRTDTQYF. In DNA form, the CDR3 reads TGTGCCAGTAGTATTGGGACAGGGGGAAGGACAGATACGCAGTATTTT. This rearrangement joins TRBV19 to TRBJ2-3, with 11 positions matching TRBD1. There are 16 residues in the CDR3. The germline gives CDR1 LNHDA, CDR2 SQIVND (reference sequence). Trimming took 3 bases from V and 3 from J; bases not matched to a gene: 5.

The genes are TRBV5-1 and TRBJ2-7, with 9 bases identical to TRBD1. The CDR3 runs 14 residues. V shed 4 bases and J 5 bases; nucleotides not matched to a gene: 7. Germline assignment: CDR1 SGHRS and CDR2 YFSETQ. The CDR3 protein is CASSAGTGMDEQYF. The CDR3 nucleotides are TGCGCCAGCAGCGCCGGGACAGGGATGGACGAGCAGTACTTC. Full variable domain (outside the CDR3, taken from reference TRBV5-1 and TRBJ2-7): KAGVTQTPRYLIKTRGQQVTLSCSPISGHRSVSWYQQTPGQGLQFLFEYFSETQRNKGNFPGRFSGRQFSNSRSEMNVSTLELGDSALYLCASSAGTGMDEQYFGPGTRLTVT.

The chain joins TRBV5-8 to TRBJ2-1; 13 nucleotides line up with TRBD2. CDR1 is SGHTS and CDR2 is YDEGEE in the germline V gene. The CDR3 contains 14 residues. V shed 4 bases, J shed 14 bases, and the junction held 9 bases outside the gene matches. This CDR3 is CASSTGLAGRKKFF. CDR3 coding DNA: TGTGCCAGCAGCACGGGACTAGCGGGAAGGAAAAAGTTCTTC.

The V and J genes are TRBV19 and TRBJ2-1; 8 nucleotides agree with TRBD2. Germline loops: CDR1 LNHDA, CDR2 SQIVND (reference sequence). Trimming removed 4 bases from V and 7 bases from J; junction bases left unmatched: 18. The CDR3 loop spans 18 amino acids. The CDR3 DNA reads TGTGCCAGTAGTACGCCCCCGGGGAATAGCGGGATTAGTAATGAGCAGTTCTTC. Translation: CASSTPPGNSGISNEQFF.

This chain connects TRBV15 to TRBJ1-5, with TRBD1 identical over 10 bases. Trimming cost V 3 bases and J 0 bases; bases outside gene matches: 5. Germline CDR1 and CDR2: LNHNV and YYDKDF (reference sequence). The CDR3 spans 17 residues. In DNA, the CDR3 is TGTGCCACCAGCAGGGACGGGACAGGGGTTAGCAATCAGCCCCAGCATTTT. Its translation: CATSRDGTGVSNQPQHF.

This chain links TRBV4-1 with TRBJ1-4; a weak D match, TRBD1 (5 bases). V was clipped by 4 bases and J by 7 bases, with 16 bases between them. The CDR3 loop spans 15 amino acids. Germline CDR1 is MGHRA and CDR2 is YSYEKL. The CDR3: CASSRSGDFGEKLFF. As DNA, the CDR3 is TGCGCCAGCAGCCGAAGTGGGGACTTTGGTGAAAAACTGTTTTTT.

The rearrangement links TRBV11-2 to TRBJ2-7, with a possible D match to TRBD1 (6 bases). Germline V CDR1 and CDR2: SGHAT, FQNNGV. The CDR3 is made up of 12 amino acids. V was trimmed by 6 bases and J by 3 bases, leaving 9 bases between them. CDR3 sequence: CASSIQGYEQYF. CDR3 DNA: TGTGCCAGCAGTATACAGGGCTACGAGCAGTACTTC.

The V gene is TRBV19, the J gene TRBJ2-5, with D maybe TRBD1 (6 bases). This CDR3 comprises 15 residues. Per the germline V gene, CDR1 is LNHDA and CDR2 is SQIVND (reference sequence). Trimming removed 4 bases at V and 5 bases at J, with 17 bases between. DNA of the CDR3: TGTGCCAGTAGTAAGCTCCTGGCGAGGGGGGAGACCCAGTACTTC. It yields the protein CASSKLLARGETQYF.

The chain joins TRBV7-2 to TRBJ1-4; TRBD1 aligns across 7 bases. Trimming removed 5 bases from V and 8 bases from J; junction bases left unmatched: 17. The CDR3 contains 17 residues. Germline V gives CDR1 SGHTA, CDR2 FQGNSA. The CDR3 spells CASSLRTGGAIWEKLFF. The CDR3 DNA follows: TGTGCCAGCAGCCTAAGGACAGGTGGGGCCATATGGGAAAAACTGTTTTTT.

This clone was recorded only once. The J gene is TRBJ1-2, the V gene TRBV6-5, with 9 bases that match TRBD1. Germline V gene data show CDR1 as MNHEY and CDR2 as SVGAGI. The length of the CDR3 is 16 residues. With V trimmed by 2 bases and J by 2 bases, 6 bases remained unmatched. As DNA, the CDR3 is TGTGCCAGCAGTTACCCCACAGGACAGGGGAACTATGGCTACACCTTC. Translated, it gives CASSYPTGQGNYGYTF.